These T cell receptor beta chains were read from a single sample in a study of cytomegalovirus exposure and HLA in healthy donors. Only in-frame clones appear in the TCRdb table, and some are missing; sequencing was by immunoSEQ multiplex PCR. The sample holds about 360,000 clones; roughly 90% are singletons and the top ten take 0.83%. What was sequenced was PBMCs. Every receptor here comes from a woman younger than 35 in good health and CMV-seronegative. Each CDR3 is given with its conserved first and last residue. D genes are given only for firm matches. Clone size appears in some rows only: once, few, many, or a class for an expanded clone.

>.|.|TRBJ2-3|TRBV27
TGTGCCAGCAGCCAACTAGCCGAAACCCGCACAGATACGCAGTATTTT
CASSQLAETRTDTQYF
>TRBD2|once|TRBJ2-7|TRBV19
TGTGCCAGTAGTACCCACACCGGGACTAGCGGGAGCCACGAGCAGTACTTC
CASSTHTGTSGSHEQYF
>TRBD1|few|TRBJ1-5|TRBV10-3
TGTGCCATCACGGGAGGGGGCGCGAACCAGCCCCAGCATTTT
CAITGGGANQPQHF
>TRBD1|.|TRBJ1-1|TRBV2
TGTGCCAGCAGTCCTTCCAGGGGGCCCACTGAAGCTTTCTTT
CASSPSRGPTEAFF
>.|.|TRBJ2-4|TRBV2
TGTGCCAGCAGGGGAAGGGGAGCCAAAAACATTCAGTACTTC
CASRGRGAKNIQYF
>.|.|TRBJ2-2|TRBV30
TGTGCCTGGAACTGGGATGTCGCAGGGGGGGAGCTGTTTTTT
CAWNWDVAGGELFF
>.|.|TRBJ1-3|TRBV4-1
TGCGCCAGCAGCCAAGGAGCGAACGGAGGAAACACCATATATTTT
CASSQGANGGNTIYF
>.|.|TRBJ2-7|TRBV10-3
TGTGCCATCAGAGATCCTACAGATATTCCCTACGAGCAGTACTTC
CAIRDPTDIPYEQYF
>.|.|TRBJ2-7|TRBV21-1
TGTGCCAGCAGGGACAGGGTTGACCCCTACGAGCAGTACTTC
CASRDRVDPYEQYF
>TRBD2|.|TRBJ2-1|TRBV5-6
TGTGCCAGCAGCCGAGGAGGGCCTAGCGGGGGAGAGCAGTTCTTC
CASSRGGPSGGEQFF
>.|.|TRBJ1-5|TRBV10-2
TGCGCCAGCAGTGATGGAGGGTACACAAATCAGCCCCAGCATTTT
CASSDGGYTNQPQHF
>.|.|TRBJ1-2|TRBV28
TGTGCCAGCAGTCTCCGGAGTAACTATGGCTACACCTTC
CASSLRSNYGYTF
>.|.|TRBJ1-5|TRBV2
TGTGCCAGCAGTGAATGGAGAGGGTTTCGGCAGCCCCAGCATTTT
CASSEWRGFRQPQHF
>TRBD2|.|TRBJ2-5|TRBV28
TGTGCCAGCAGTTTCTTGCGGGGGGTGAGTGAGACCCAGTACTTC
CASSFLRGVSETQYF
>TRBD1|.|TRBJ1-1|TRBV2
TGTGCCAGCAGCGGGGACAGGGCTGAAGGAAGGAACACTGAAGCTTTCTTT
CASSGDRAEGRNTEAFF
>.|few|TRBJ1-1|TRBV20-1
TGCAGTGCTAGAGTAACAGCTGAAGCTTTCTTT
CSARVTAEAFF
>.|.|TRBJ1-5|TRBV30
TGTGCCTGGAGTACAGGGAGGGATCAGCCCCAGCATTTT
CAWSTGRDQPQHF
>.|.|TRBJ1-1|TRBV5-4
TGTGCCAGCAGCTTACACAGTGAAGCTTTCTTT
CASSLHSEAFF
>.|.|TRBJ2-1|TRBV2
TGTGCCAGCAGTGGGGCTAATTTAGTCCTGAGCTCCTACAATGAGCAGTTCTTC
CASSGANLVLSSYNEQFF
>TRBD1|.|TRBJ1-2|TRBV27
TGTGCCAGCAGTTCACCGCTGGGACAGTCTTTAGGTGGCTACACCTTC
CASSSPLGQSLGGYTF
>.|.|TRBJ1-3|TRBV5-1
TGCGCCAGCAGCTTGGGGGTAGCCGGGGTCGAACCCACTGGAAACACCATATATTTT
CASSLGVAGVEPTGNTIYF
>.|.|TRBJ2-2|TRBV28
TGTGCCAGCACAAACTTATTCGGACACCGAAACGTGAACACCGGGGAGCTGTTTTTT
CASTNLFGHRNVNTGELFF
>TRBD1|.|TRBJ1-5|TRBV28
TGTGCCAGCAGTCCATCCGGGACAGGGGGGCAGCCCCAGCATTTT
CASSPSGTGGQPQHF
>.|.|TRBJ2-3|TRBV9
TGTGCCAGCAGCGTAGCCGGCGGGGGCACAGATACGCAGTATTTT
CASSVAGGGTDTQYF
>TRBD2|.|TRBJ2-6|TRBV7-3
TGTGCCAGCAGCAGCGGGACGGAGTCCAACGTCCTGACTTTC
CASSSGTESNVLTF
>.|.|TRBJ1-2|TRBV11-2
TGTGCCAGCAGCCCTGTCGACAGGATGGGGGTCTATGGCTACACCTTC
CASSPVDRMGVYGYTF
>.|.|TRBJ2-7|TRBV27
TGTGCCAGCACCCAACTGACTACTCAGCTAGGCGAGCAGTACTTC
CASTQLTTQLGEQYF
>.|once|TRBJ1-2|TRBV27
TGTGCCAGCAGTGCCCCGGGTCCATATGGCTACACCTTC
CASSAPGPYGYTF
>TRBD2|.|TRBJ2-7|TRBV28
TGTGCCAGCAGTTTCCTACTCGGGGGGGCGGGTGAGCAGTACTTC
CASSFLLGGAGEQYF
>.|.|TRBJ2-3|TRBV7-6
TGTGCCAGCAGCCCATCCGGGTCGGCAGGGGCCACAGATACGCAGTATTTT
CASSPSGSAGATDTQYF
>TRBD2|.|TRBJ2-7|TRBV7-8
TGTGCCAGCAGTCAGGCAGGAGGGCTAGCGGGTTTCTACGAGCAGTACTTC
CASSQAGGLAGFYEQYF
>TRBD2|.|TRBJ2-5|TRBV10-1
TGCGCCAGCAGTGACTCAGAAGAGCGGGAGGAGAGTTCGGAGACCCAGTACTTC
CASSDSEEREESSETQYF
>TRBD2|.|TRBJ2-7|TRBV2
TGTGCCAGCAAGAGGGGGACTAGCGAATCTCTCTACGAGCAGTACTTC
CASKRGTSESLYEQYF
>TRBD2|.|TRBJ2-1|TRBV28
TGTGCCAGCAGTTTATCCGCTAGCGGCAATGAGCAGTTCTTC
CASSLSASGNEQFF
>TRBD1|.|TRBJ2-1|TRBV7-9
TGTGCCAGCAGCTTCGACAGGGGCTCCTACAATGAGCAGTTCTTC
CASSFDRGSYNEQFF
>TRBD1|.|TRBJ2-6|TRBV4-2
TGTGCCAGCAGCCCCCCAGGTCCCGGGACAGGGGCCTCTGGGGCCAACGTCCTGACTTTC
CASSPPGPGTGASGANVLTF
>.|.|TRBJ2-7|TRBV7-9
TGTGCCAGCAGCTTGGTTGGGTGGGGGGGCCCATACGAGCAGTACTTC
CASSLVGWGGPYEQYF
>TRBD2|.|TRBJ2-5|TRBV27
TGTGCCAGCAGCCCCGGGACTAGCGAGCAAGAGACCCAGTACTTC
CASSPGTSEQETQYF
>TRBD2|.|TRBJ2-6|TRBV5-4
TGTGCCAGCAGCTTCCAGCGGGGGGACTCTGGGGCCAACGTCCTGACTTTC
CASSFQRGDSGANVLTF
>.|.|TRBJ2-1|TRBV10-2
TGCGCCAGCCAGGAGGGGACGCGGTACAATGAGCAGTTCTTC
CASQEGTRYNEQFF
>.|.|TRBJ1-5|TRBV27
TGTGCCAGCAGTTTATCGTGGGCCACCCTGGGCAATCAGCCCCAGCATTTT
CASSLSWATLGNQPQHF
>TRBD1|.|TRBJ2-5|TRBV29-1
TGCAGCGTTGTAGGACAGGGGGCCTCAGAGACCCAGTACTTC
CSVVGQGASETQYF
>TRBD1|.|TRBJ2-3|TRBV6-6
TGTGCCAGCAGTGCACGGGACAGCTTAGGAACAGATACGCAGTATTTT
CASSARDSLGTDTQYF